These 17 T cell receptor beta chains were all obtained from the same sample, sequenced in a study of blood T cell repertoires in COVID-19. The table came from immunoSEQ multiplex PCR; TCRdb's copy has only in-frame clones and leaves some out. The sample consists of approximately 80,000 clones, about 88% of them appearing once. Sequencing was done on a sample of peripheral blood. These receptors were obtained from a human donor in a cohort sampled during active COVID-19.

The J gene is TRBJ2-7, the V gene TRBV24-1; D is ambiguous. The CDR3 length is 13 residues. Trimming removed 6 bases at V and 5 bases at J, with 13 bases between. Per the germline V gene, CDR1 is KGHDR and CDR2 is SFDVKD. DNA of the CDR3: TGTGCCACCAGTCGCGGAGCTGGAGACGAGCAGTACTTC. Translating gives CATSRGAGDEQYF.

This chain joins TRBV6-1 and TRBJ2-3; tentative D call: TRBD2 (5 bases). The CDR3 contains 15 residues. Trimming removed 1 base from V and 2 bases from J, with 10 bases in between. Germline V lookup: CDR1 MNHNS, CDR2 SASEGT. This CDR3 reads CASSEVDGLTDTQYF. The CDR3, as DNA: TGTGCCAGCAGTGAAGTAGACGGACTCACAGATACGCAGTATTTT.

The chain uses TRBV9 and TRBJ2-1; 13 positions match TRBD2. The CDR3 is 16 residues long. After removal of 3 bases from V and 2 bases from J, the junction contained 2 bases not matched to a gene. Germline V gene lookup returns CDR1 SGDLS and CDR2 YYNGEE. The CDR3 coding sequence is TGTGCCAGCAGCGCTGGGACTAGCGGGGCCTACAATGAGCAGTTCTTC. Amino acid sequence: CASSAGTSGAYNEQFF.

The chain has TRBV2 and TRBJ2-5, with 14 bases lining up with TRBD2. The V and J ends lost 1 base and 3 bases, in that order; junction bases with no gene match: 7. The CDR3 runs 18 residues. Germline V lookup: CDR1 SNHLY, CDR2 FYNNEI. CDR3 DNA sequence: TGTGCCAGCAGTGAAGGCATCGGGACTAGCGGGAGAGAAGAGACCCAGTACTTC. Translation: CASSEGIGTSGREETQYF.

This clone appeared once. The chain is built from TRBV7-8 and TRBJ2-2; D might be TRBD2 (6 bases). This CDR3 has 16 amino acids. V was clipped by 7 bases and J by 2 bases, with 17 bases between them. CDR1 is SGHVS, CDR2 FQNEAQ, per germline. The chain's CDR3 is CASTAWGGLNTGELFF. In nucleotides, the CDR3 is TGTGCCAGCACTGCTTGGGGAGGACTAAACACCGGGGAGCTGTTTTTT.

The genes are TRBV4-1 and TRBJ2-7; TRBD1 agrees at 11 bases. Germline-derived CDR1 and CDR2 are MGHRA and YSYEKL. This CDR3 spans 15 amino acids. With 2 bases clipped from V and 3 bases from J, the junction kept 3 bases outside the gene matches. The CDR3 DNA sequence: TGCGCCAGCAGCCAACTCGGGACAGGGGGCTACGAGCAGTACTTC. It is translated as CASSQLGTGGYEQYF.

The chain joins TRBV7-2 to TRBJ2-3; no definite D call. Looked up from germline, CDR1 is SGHTA and CDR2 is FQGNSA. Trimming removed 1 base at V and 3 bases at J, with 8 bases between. The CDR3 spans 14 residues. The CDR3 DNA reads TGTGCCAGCAGCTTAGATCAGGCGACAGATACGCAGTATTTT. It is translated as CASSLDQATDTQYF.

The chain recombines TRBV6-6 with TRBJ1-2, with D unclear. Germline CDR1 reads MNHNY; CDR2 reads SVGAGI (reference sequence). The CDR3 loop spans 12 amino acids. Between the trimmed V and J ends, which lost 10 bases and 7 bases, there was a span of 16 bases. The CDR3 DNA sequence: TGTGCCACCACTTATGACACTGCTGGCTACACCTTC. It yields the protein CATTYDTAGYTF.

The chain carries TRBV30 and TRBJ1-2; weak D call: TRBD1 (6 bases). The germline V and J ends were trimmed by 4 bases and 1 base, with 13 bases remaining between them. This CDR3 comprises 14 residues. In germline, CDR1 is GTSNPN, CDR2 SVGIG (reference sequence). The DNA of the CDR3 is TGTGCCTGGAACCCGACAGGCCTTAACTATGGCTACACCTTC. Its translation is CAWNPTGLNYGYTF.

The genes are TRBV7-9 and TRBJ2-7; 7 bases fit TRBD1. Germline CDR1 and CDR2: SEHNR and FQNEAQ (reference sequence). CDR3 length: 16 residues. Trimming removed 5 bases from V and 0 bases from J; junction bases left unmatched: 10. CDR3 region: CASSPRQGGDSYEQYF. CDR3 sequence (DNA): TGTGCCAGCAGCCCGCGACAGGGTGGGGACTCCTACGAGCAGTACTTC.

This rearrangement joins TRBV19 to TRBJ2-1, with D tentatively TRBD2 (7 bases). The CDR3 covers 16 residues. CDR1 is LNHDA and CDR2 is SQIVND in the germline V gene (reference sequence). V dropped 3 bases and J dropped 7 bases, with 19 bases sitting between them. CDR3 sequence reads: CASSMSGLQGRNEQFF. The CDR3 nucleotides read TGTGCCAGTAGTATGTCGGGACTACAGGGACGTAATGAGCAGTTCTTC.

This clone has just a few counts. V is TRBV19 and J is TRBJ1-1, with D hard to call. The CDR3 has 16 amino acids. The germline gives CDR1 LNHDA, CDR2 SQIVND (reference sequence). Trimming left V 2 bases short and J 5 bases short, with 18 bases between. Here the CDR3 reads CASSITGSGLGTEAFF. The DNA for the CDR3 is TGTGCCAGTAGTATAACGGGGTCAGGACTTGGGACTGAAGCTTTCTTT.

This rearrangement joins TRBV19 to TRBJ2-7; 11 bases map to TRBD1. J was trimmed by 3 bases and V by 5 bases; bases with no gene match: 9. There are 16 residues in the CDR3. In germline, CDR1 is LNHDA, CDR2 SQIVND (reference sequence). CDR3 residues: CASSGMRGTGGYEQYF. CDR3 DNA sequence: TGTGCCAGTAGTGGAATGAGGGGGACAGGGGGCTACGAGCAGTACTTC.

This chain joins TRBV4-2 and TRBJ2-4, with TRBD1 matching over 9 bases. Germline V gene lookup returns CDR1 LGHNA and CDR2 YNFKEQ. J was trimmed by 0 bases and V by 0 bases; bases with no gene match: 0. The CDR3 sequence is 16 residues long. The CDR3 DNA is TGTGCCAGCAGCCAAGAGGACAGGGGAGCCAAAAACATTCAGTACTTC. This translates into CASSQEDRGAKNIQYF.

The chain recombines TRBV6-2 or TRBV6-3 with TRBJ2-3, with D possibly being TRBD2 (5 bases). V lost 2 bases to trimming and J lost 5 bases, with 11 bases between them. CDR3 size: 14 residues. Germline lookup yields CDR1 MNHEY and CDR2 SVGEGT. The CDR3 DNA is TGTGCCAGCAGTTACAGCCCCGCGGGAGATACGCAGTATTTT. This sequence encodes CASSYSPAGDTQYF.

This clone was observed a single time. The rearrangement links TRBV5-1 to TRBJ2-7; D is perhaps TRBD2 (5 bases). V gave up 2 bases and J gave up 1 base, with 10 bases separating them. This CDR3 comprises 14 residues. Germline V CDR1 and CDR2: SGHRS, YFSETQ. CDR3 in amino acids: CASSFSGTSYEQYF. The CDR3 DNA follows: TGCGCCAGCAGCTTCAGCGGAACTTCCTACGAGCAGTACTTC.

CDR3 in DNA: TGTGCCAGCAGTGAAGGGGGCAGGACCGTCTATGGCTACACCTTC. Amino acids: CASSEGGRTVYGYTF. The chain carries TRBV6-1 and TRBJ1-2; D is possibly TRBD1 (5 bases). Trimming removed 1 base at V and 4 bases at J, with 13 bases between. CDR1 and CDR2 (germline): MNHNS, SASEGT. The CDR3 length is 15 residues.